This T cell receptor (beta chain) emerged from a study of shared clonotypes between healthy human individuals. About the research overall: Each donor's CD8 memory used one plate, CD8 naive two, each CD4 subset three. Study outcomes and limitations: Sequencing depth was predicted to influence how clonotypes are shared among donors. When naive CD4 clonotypes were compared across a few donors, around 5% were shared.

V dropped 10 bases and J dropped 0 bases, with 12 bases sitting between them. In germline, CDR1 is ENHRY, CDR2 SYGVKD. The CDR3 extends over 13 amino acids. Data came from immunoSEQ multiplex PCR; TCRdb stores just in-frame clones and leaves some out. Among a few hundred thousand clones listed, about 96% were seen once. Details on this clone: Its antigen remains unidentified.

The receptor comes from a man under 40 in good health. Sequenced input: memory CD8+ T cells sorted from blood. The sample's subset: CD45RO+ cells pooled with CCR7-negative TemRA cells. J is TRBJ1-2 and V is TRBV10-3; TRBD1 might be the D (6 bases). CDR3 bases: TGTGCCACCCAACAGGGCTCTAACTATGGCTACACCTTC. It specifies CATQQGSNYGYTF.